These T cell receptor beta chains were read from a single sample in a study of blood T cell repertoires in COVID-19. Measured with immunoSEQ multiplex PCR; TCRdb has only the in-frame clones, and not every one. Of more than 65,000 clones in the sample, 80% to 90% were seen once. Sequencing input: peripheral blood. The source of these receptors is a man in his forties or fifties with acute or convalescent COVID-19. The CDR3 runs from the conserved cysteine through the conserved F or W. The D gene is left open where the match is weak. For some rows the clone size is stated as once, few or many, or as a class when expanded; others skip it.

d_gene: NA; j_gene: TRBJ1-1; abundance: NA; v_gene: TRBV12-5; CDR3aa: CASTLMGGNTEAFF; CDR3nt: TGTGCTAGTACGCTTATGGGGGGGAACACTGAAGCTTTCTTT
d_gene: TRBD1; j_gene: TRBJ1-1; abundance: NA; v_gene: TRBV13; CDR3aa: CASSLNPQTHRGMNTEAFF; CDR3nt: TGTGCCAGCAGCTTAAACCCCCAAACACACAGGGGTATGAACACTGAAGCTTTCTTT
d_gene: NA; j_gene: TRBJ1-5; abundance: NA; v_gene: TRBV20-1; CDR3aa: CSASAAVGQPQHF; CDR3nt: TGCAGTGCTAGTGCTGCGGTAGGCCAGCCCCAGCATTTT
d_gene: NA; j_gene: TRBJ2-2; abundance: once; v_gene: TRBV29-1; CDR3aa: CSVEDEGHLNTGELFF; CDR3nt: TGCAGCGTTGAAGATGAGGGACACTTGAACACCGGGGAGCTGTTTTTT
d_gene: TRBD1; j_gene: TRBJ2-7; abundance: NA; v_gene: TRBV7-8; CDR3aa: CASSTGQGGYEQYF; CDR3nt: TGTGCCAGCAGCACGGGACAGGGGGGCTACGAGCAGTACTTC
d_gene: TRBD1; j_gene: TRBJ1-2; abundance: NA; v_gene: TRBV30; CDR3aa: CAWRGVRTGNNYGYTF; CDR3nt: TGTGCCTGGAGGGGGGTCCGGACAGGGAATAACTATGGCTACACCTTC
d_gene: TRBD1; j_gene: TRBJ1-5; abundance: NA; v_gene: TRBV3-1/TRBV3-2; CDR3aa: CASSQGTGRGGQPQHF; CDR3nt: TGTGCCAGCAGCCAAGGGACAGGCAGAGGGGGACAGCCCCAGCATTTT
d_gene: NA; j_gene: TRBJ1-4; abundance: NA; v_gene: TRBV3-1/TRBV3-2; CDR3aa: CASSLRQNNEKLFF; CDR3nt: TGTGCCAGCAGCCTCCGACAGAATAATGAAAAACTGTTTTTT
d_gene: NA; j_gene: TRBJ2-7; abundance: NA; v_gene: TRBV7-8; CDR3aa: CASSYIEEQYF; CDR3nt: TGTGCCAGCAGTTATATCGAGGAGCAGTACTTC
d_gene: NA; j_gene: TRBJ1-1; abundance: NA; v_gene: TRBV6-5; CDR3aa: CASSPQGYGTEAFF; CDR3nt: TGTGCCAGCAGTCCTCAGGGGTATGGGACTGAAGCTTTCTTT
d_gene: NA; j_gene: TRBJ1-2; abundance: NA; v_gene: TRBV7-8; CDR3aa: CASRNSEAAGYTF; CDR3nt: TGTGCCAGCAGGAATAGCGAGGCGGCGGGCTACACCTTC
d_gene: NA; j_gene: TRBJ2-7; abundance: NA; v_gene: TRBV6-6; CDR3aa: CASGRYEQYF; CDR3nt: TGTGCCAGCGGGCGCTACGAGCAGTACTTC
d_gene: NA; j_gene: TRBJ2-5; abundance: NA; v_gene: TRBV5-7; CDR3aa: CASSLPRAGGDQTQYF; CDR3nt: TGTGCCAGCAGCCTCCCGAGGGCCGGAGGGGACCAGACCCAGTACTTC
d_gene: NA; j_gene: TRBJ2-5; abundance: NA; v_gene: TRBV18; CDR3aa: CASSPPSLETQYF; CDR3nt: TGTGCCAGCTCACCACCGTCCCTGGAGACCCAGTACTTC
d_gene: NA; j_gene: TRBJ2-6; abundance: NA; v_gene: TRBV18; CDR3aa: CASSPISTSSGANVLTF; CDR3nt: TGTGCCAGCTCACCAATTAGTACTAGCTCTGGGGCCAACGTCCTGACTTTC
d_gene: NA; j_gene: TRBJ1-1; abundance: NA; v_gene: TRBV5-1; CDR3aa: CASSFRSGTEAFF; CDR3nt: TGCGCCAGCAGCTTCCGTTCCGGGACTGAAGCTTTCTTT
d_gene: TRBD2; j_gene: TRBJ2-7; abundance: NA; v_gene: TRBV7-6; CDR3aa: CASSSPSGGAYEQYF; CDR3nt: TGTGCCAGCAGCTCCCCTAGCGGGGGGGCGTACGAGCAGTACTTC
d_gene: NA; j_gene: TRBJ1-5; abundance: NA; v_gene: TRBV7-9; CDR3aa: CASSREGVQPQHF; CDR3nt: TGTGCCAGCAGCCGGGAGGGGGTGCAGCCCCAGCATTTT
d_gene: NA; j_gene: TRBJ1-1; abundance: NA; v_gene: TRBV6-5; CDR3aa: CASRRQRNTEAFF; CDR3nt: TGTGCCAGCAGAAGACAGAGGAACACTGAAGCTTTCTTT
d_gene: NA; j_gene: TRBJ1-5; abundance: NA; v_gene: TRBV28; CDR3aa: CASSLTVSNQPQHF; CDR3nt: TGTGCCAGCAGCCTGACAGTTAGCAATCAGCCCCAGCATTTT
d_gene: TRBD1; j_gene: TRBJ2-5; abundance: NA; v_gene: TRBV6-1; CDR3aa: CASSEAGTGWETQYF; CDR3nt: TGTGCCAGCAGTGAAGCAGGGACAGGGTGGGAGACCCAGTACTTC
d_gene: TRBD1; j_gene: TRBJ2-3; abundance: NA; v_gene: TRBV5-1; CDR3aa: CASSSWGQGNQDTQYF; CDR3nt: TGCGCCAGCAGCTCATGGGGACAGGGAAACCAAGATACGCAGTATTTT
d_gene: TRBD1; j_gene: TRBJ2-2; abundance: NA; v_gene: TRBV19; CDR3aa: CASKPYRGQEELFF; CDR3nt: TGTGCCAGTAAACCCTACAGGGGCCAGGAGGAGCTGTTTTTT
d_gene: TRBD1; j_gene: TRBJ1-2; abundance: NA; v_gene: TRBV5-1; CDR3aa: CASSLAGQGMGGYTF; CDR3nt: TGCGCCAGCAGCTTGGCGGGACAGGGCATGGGTGGCTACACCTTC
d_gene: TRBD1; j_gene: TRBJ1-2; abundance: few; v_gene: TRBV6-2/TRBV6-3; CDR3aa: CASSGQGLYGYTF; CDR3nt: TGTGCCAGCAGTGGACAGGGGCTCTATGGCTACACCTTC
d_gene: NA; j_gene: TRBJ1-2; abundance: NA; v_gene: TRBV23-1; CDR3aa: CAFDRGYTF; CDR3nt: TGCGCCTTCGATCGGGGCTACACCTTC
d_gene: NA; j_gene: TRBJ1-5; abundance: few; v_gene: TRBV18; CDR3aa: CASSRRGGGEPQHF; CDR3nt: TGTGCCAGCTCACGCCGGGGAGGGGGAGAGCCCCAGCATTTT
d_gene: NA; j_gene: TRBJ1-2; abundance: NA; v_gene: TRBV6-5; CDR3aa: CASTRDTYGYTF; CDR3nt: TGTGCCAGCACTCGGGACACCTATGGCTACACCTTC
d_gene: TRBD2; j_gene: TRBJ2-3; abundance: NA; v_gene: TRBV6-1; CDR3aa: CASSEPAGVSTDTQYF; CDR3nt: TGTGCCAGCAGTGAACCGGCGGGGGTGAGCACAGATACGCAGTATTTT
d_gene: NA; j_gene: TRBJ1-1; abundance: NA; v_gene: TRBV7-3; CDR3aa: CASSLQGNTEAFF; CDR3nt: TGTGCCAGCAGCCTTCAGGGGAACACTGAAGCTTTCTTT
d_gene: NA; j_gene: TRBJ1-5; abundance: NA; v_gene: TRBV28; CDR3aa: CASLPPGLGQPQHF; CDR3nt: TGTGCCAGCCTACCTCCGGGGTTAGGGCAGCCCCAGCATTTT
d_gene: NA; j_gene: TRBJ1-5; abundance: NA; v_gene: TRBV19; CDR3aa: CASTSGRANYQPQHF; CDR3nt: TGTGCCAGTACCTCTGGCAGGGCCAATTATCAGCCCCAGCATTTT
d_gene: TRBD2; j_gene: TRBJ2-5; abundance: NA; v_gene: TRBV6-5; CDR3aa: CASNSGGDQETQYF; CDR3nt: TGTGCCAGCAACAGCGGGGGGGATCAAGAGACCCAGTACTTC
d_gene: NA; j_gene: TRBJ1-6; abundance: NA; v_gene: TRBV30; CDR3aa: CAWSKSTGYNSPLHF; CDR3nt: TGTGCCTGGAGTAAAAGTACAGGGTATAATTCACCCCTCCACTTT
d_gene: NA; j_gene: TRBJ2-2; abundance: NA; v_gene: TRBV3-1/TRBV3-2; CDR3aa: CASSQGFAGSFGTGELFF; CDR3nt: TGTGCCAGCAGCCAGGGGTTCGCGGGGTCTTTTGGAACCGGGGAGCTGTTTTTT
d_gene: TRBD1; j_gene: TRBJ1-3; abundance: NA; v_gene: TRBV5-1; CDR3aa: CASSLETGQGWNTIYF; CDR3nt: TGCGCCAGCAGCTTGGAAACGGGACAGGGATGGAACACCATATATTTT
d_gene: NA; j_gene: TRBJ1-1; abundance: NA; v_gene: TRBV7-3; CDR3aa: CASSSTLGEAFF; CDR3nt: TGTGCCAGCAGCTCAACTCTAGGTGAAGCTTTCTTT
d_gene: NA; j_gene: TRBJ1-5; abundance: NA; v_gene: TRBV30; CDR3aa: CAWSVLGSSNQPQHF; CDR3nt: TGTGCCTGGAGTGTCTTGGGCAGTAGCAATCAGCCCCAGCATTTT
d_gene: NA; j_gene: TRBJ1-5; abundance: NA; v_gene: TRBV5-1; CDR3aa: CASSPATGLNQPQHF; CDR3nt: TGCGCCAGCAGCCCTGCAACAGGGCTCAATCAGCCCCAGCATTTT
d_gene: NA; j_gene: TRBJ1-5; abundance: few; v_gene: TRBV19; CDR3aa: CASRSQGNQPQHF; CDR3nt: TGTGCCAGTAGATCTCAGGGGAATCAGCCCCAGCATTTT
d_gene: NA; j_gene: TRBJ2-3; abundance: NA; v_gene: TRBV28; CDR3aa: CASSFGAPDTQYF; CDR3nt: TGTGCCAGCAGTTTCGGTGCGCCAGATACGCAGTATTTT
d_gene: NA; j_gene: TRBJ2-2; abundance: NA; v_gene: TRBV7-3; CDR3aa: CASSLRGQGTGELFF; CDR3nt: TGTGCCAGCAGCTTAAGGGGGCAGGGCACCGGGGAGCTGTTTTTT
d_gene: TRBD1; j_gene: TRBJ2-3; abundance: NA; v_gene: TRBV6-4; CDR3aa: CASSPTGGTDTQYF; CDR3nt: TGTGCCAGCAGTCCAACAGGGGGCACAGATACGCAGTATTTT
d_gene: NA; j_gene: TRBJ2-4; abundance: NA; v_gene: TRBV18; CDR3aa: CASSPPLTETIKNIQYF; CDR3nt: TGTGCCAGCTCACCACCGTTGACAGAGACGATCAAAAACATTCAGTACTTC
d_gene: TRBD1; j_gene: TRBJ2-5; abundance: NA; v_gene: TRBV29-1; CDR3aa: CSVDPGQGTETQYF; CDR3nt: TGCAGCGTTGATCCCGGACAGGGAACGGAGACCCAGTACTTC
d_gene: TRBD1; j_gene: TRBJ1-5; abundance: NA; v_gene: TRBV27; CDR3aa: CASSSGQGSAQPQHF; CDR3nt: TGTGCCAGCAGTTCGGGACAGGGTAGTGCTCAGCCCCAGCATTTT
d_gene: NA; j_gene: TRBJ1-4; abundance: NA; v_gene: TRBV9; CDR3aa: CASSVVRDFHNQPVKRLFF; CDR3nt: TGTGCCAGCAGCGTCGTGAGGGATTTCCACAACCAACCAGTGAAACGGCTGTTTTTT
d_gene: NA; j_gene: TRBJ1-5; abundance: NA; v_gene: TRBV27; CDR3aa: CASSLISGGNQPQHF; CDR3nt: TGTGCCAGCAGTTTGATTTCGGGAGGCAATCAGCCCCAGCATTTT
d_gene: NA; j_gene: TRBJ1-4; abundance: NA; v_gene: TRBV6-5; CDR3aa: CASSYSGGRGEKLFF; CDR3nt: TGTGCCAGCAGTTACTCCGGGGGGCGAGGTGAAAAACTGTTTTTT
d_gene: NA; j_gene: TRBJ1-5; abundance: NA; v_gene: TRBV30; CDR3aa: CAWSVEDNQPQHF; CDR3nt: TGTGCCTGGAGTGTGGAGGACAATCAGCCCCAGCATTTT
d_gene: NA; j_gene: TRBJ2-7; abundance: many; v_gene: TRBV27; CDR3aa: CASSLSVPAGSYEQYF; CDR3nt: TGTGCCAGCAGTTTATCGGTCCCTGCAGGGTCCTACGAGCAGTACTTC
d_gene: TRBD2; j_gene: TRBJ2-5; abundance: once; v_gene: TRBV3-1/TRBV3-2; CDR3aa: CASSQGAGALETQYF; CDR3nt: TGTGCCAGCAGCCAGGGAGCGGGGGCCCTAGAGACCCAGTACTTC
d_gene: NA; j_gene: TRBJ2-3; abundance: NA; v_gene: TRBV5-5; CDR3aa: CASSLRRLETDTQYF; CDR3nt: TGTGCCAGCAGCTTGAGGAGGCTCGAGACAGATACGCAGTATTTT
d_gene: NA; j_gene: TRBJ2-7; abundance: NA; v_gene: TRBV19; CDR3aa: CASRDSPYEQYF; CDR3nt: TGTGCCAGTAGGGACAGCCCCTACGAGCAGTACTTC
d_gene: NA; j_gene: TRBJ1-4; abundance: NA; v_gene: TRBV3-1/TRBV3-2; CDR3aa: CASSRPKGAAANEKLFF; CDR3nt: TGTGCCAGCAGCCGCCCGAAAGGGGCCGCAGCTAATGAAAAACTGTTTTTT
d_gene: TRBD1; j_gene: TRBJ1-1; abundance: once; v_gene: TRBV18; CDR3aa: CASSPRPGQGDTEAFF; CDR3nt: TGTGCCAGCTCACCTCGTCCGGGACAGGGCGACACTGAAGCTTTCTTT